This TCR beta chain was identified in a study of blood T cells in healthy people across ages. Study-wide background: With template switching, about one barcoded beta molecule was captured per two T cells.

Combining a sample-barcoded 5' primer with a J-beta primer mix, a second PCR ran for about 6 to 12 cycles. A template-switch adaptor that had 12 random nucleotides put a tag on each cDNA molecule. Using its own MiXCR run on the 5' RACE reads, TCRdb lists one record per CDR3 protein. The table shows roughly 2 million distinct CDR3 sequences, with around half occurring only once. The V gene lost 1 base and the J gene lost 2 bases, with 13 bases spanning the gap. CDR1 and CDR2 (germline): LGHNA, YSLEER. The CDR3 extends over 16 amino acids. V gene TRBV4-3 combines with J gene TRBJ2-3; D is undetermined. The receptor was isolated from a middle-aged woman in good health. Sequenced material: blood. The CDR3 region is CASSQALRVTTDTQYF. Written as DNA, the CDR3 is TGCGCCAGCAGCCAAGCCCTACGGGTTACCACAGATACGCAGTATTTT.